The clone carrying this T cell receptor beta chain was counted at least ten times. Its target is not known. This record comes from a study of early T cells in non-severe SARS-CoV-2 infection. In the study overall: Whole-blood bulk RNA, unsorted, was sequenced, and chains were unpaired. Study observations and caveats: CD4 and private specificities were missed by VDJdb matching, which favored anti-spike CD8 responses.

The V gene lost 0 bases and the J gene lost 9 bases, with 11 bases spanning the gap. Germline V CDR1 and CDR2: SQVTM, ANQGSEA. The CDR3 length is 13 residues. Each CDR3 protein gets one entry after TCRdb re-called the 5' RACE reads with MiXCR. Among 25,000 to 35,000 distinct CDR3 sequences listed, 4.4% were seen once. Sequences were obtained from whole blood. This clonotype originated in an adult who was a healthcare worker with PCR-confirmed SARS-CoV-2 infection or an uninfected control (not recorded which). This chain uses TRBV29-1 with TRBJ2-2; D gene unclear. CDR3 region: CSVEDPVRRELFF. As DNA, the CDR3 is TGCAGCGTTGAAGATCCCGTGAGGCGGGAGCTGTTTTTT.